The 27 T cell receptor beta chains reported below all come from one sample, sequenced in a study of shared clonotypes between healthy human individuals. TCRdb's copy holds only in-frame clones and misses some; the assay was immunoSEQ multiplex PCR. In the table there are approximately 1,500,000 clones, 95% to 99% of which are singletons. The sequenced material came from naive CD4+ T cells sorted from blood. Subset indicated: CD45RA+ positively selected. The receptors were sampled from a man in his thirties or forties in good health.

The chain is built from TRBV28 and TRBJ2-3, with 7 nucleotides matching TRBD2. The J segment lost 4 bases and the V segment lost 6 bases, leaving 10 bases of the junction unmatched. Germline values: CDR1 MDHEN, CDR2 SYDVKM. The CDR3 contains 15 residues. CDR3: CASRPIGLAADTQYF. Written as DNA, the CDR3 is TGTGCCAGCAGGCCCATCGGGCTAGCGGCAGATACGCAGTATTTT.

The DNA for the CDR3 is TGTGCCAGCAGTAACAGGGGGCGGACTGAAGCTTTCTTT. As protein: CASSNRGRTEAFF. The chain combines TRBV28 with TRBJ1-1, with TRBD1 identical over 9 bases. Germline trimming cut 5 bases from V and 5 bases from J; bases unmatched to any gene: 3. The CDR3 is made up of 13 amino acids. In germline, CDR1 is MDHEN, CDR2 SYDVKM.

The chain combines TRBV6-6 with TRBJ1-1; 9 bases are shared with TRBD1. This CDR3 region has 15 residues. Germline CDR1 MNHNY, CDR2 SVGAGI (reference sequence). V was clipped by 5 bases and J by 2 bases; unmatched bases: 6. The CDR3 reads CASSNTGGGNTEAFF. The CDR3 region has the DNA TGTGCCAGCAGTAATACAGGGGGCGGCAACACTGAAGCTTTCTTT.

V and J are TRBV5-1 and TRBJ2-7; possibly TRBD1 for D (5 bases). Germline V gene lookup returns CDR1 SGHRS and CDR2 YFSETQ. Trimming removed 2 bases from V and 4 bases from J, with 16 bases in between. The length of the CDR3 is 15 residues. In DNA, the CDR3 is TGCGCCAGCAGCTTAAAAAGTCCCGACAGTTACGAGCAGTACTTC. Its translation: CASSLKSPDSYEQYF.

The chain is built from TRBV27 and TRBJ2-2; a possible D gene is TRBD1 (6 bases). CDR3 length: 15 residues. Germline-derived CDR1 and CDR2 are MNHEY and SMNVEV (reference sequence). With 9 bases removed from V and 3 bases from J, the gap between germline ends came to 17 bases. This CDR3 reads CARGKGQRDTGELFF. CDR3 nucleotide sequence: TGTGCCAGGGGGAAAGGACAGCGAGACACCGGGGAGCTGTTTTTT.

The rearrangement joins TRBV18 to TRBJ1-1, with 7 bases matching TRBD1. Germline values: CDR1 KGHSH, CDR2 LQKENI. V shed 8 bases, J shed 3 bases, and the junction held 15 bases outside the gene matches. The CDR3 runs to 16 residues. In nucleotides, the CDR3 is TGTGCCAGCCGGATAACAGGGGTTAGCGTTGACACTGAAGCTTTCTTT. It specifies CASRITGVSVDTEAFF.

Concerning this clone: This CDR3 is also generated by other DNA sequences in the sample. This sequence joins TRBV30 and TRBJ1-5, with D hard to call. The V end lost 3 bases, the J end lost 0 bases, and 6 bases lay between the germline ends. The V gene's germline CDR1 is GTSNPN and CDR2 SVGIG (reference sequence). The CDR3 runs 13 residues. The CDR3 is CAWRDNSNQPQHF. The CDR3 DNA is TGTGCCTGGAGGGATAATAGCAATCAGCCCCAGCATTTT.

The chain carries TRBV5-1 and TRBJ2-1; 10 nucleotides align to TRBD2. With 2 bases clipped from V and 4 bases from J, the junction kept 27 bases outside the gene matches. Germline assignment: CDR1 SGHRS and CDR2 YFSETQ. CDR3 length: 23 residues. The chain's CDR3 is CASSFPNSASGGLADGGYNEQFF. DNA of the CDR3: TGCGCCAGCAGCTTTCCCAACTCGGCTTCCGGAGGACTAGCGGATGGTGGGTACAATGAGCAGTTCTTC. The variable domain in full, completed from reference TRBV5-1 and TRBJ2-1, reads KAGVTQTPRYLIKTRGQQVTLSCSPISGHRSVSWYQQTPGQGLQFLFEYFSETQRNKGNFPGRFSGRQFSNSRSEMNVSTLELGDSALYLCASSFPNSASGGLADGGYNEQFFGPGTRLTVL.

On this clone: Other DNA sequences in the sample encode the same CDR3. This chain connects TRBV9 to TRBJ1-1; 9 bases are a match to TRBD1. Trimming removed 2 bases from V and 5 bases from J; junction bases left unmatched: 4. Germline CDR1 reads SGDLS; CDR2 reads YYNGEE. This CDR3 has 14 amino acids. The CDR3 reads CASSVTGGSTEAFF. In nucleotides, the CDR3 is TGTGCCAGCAGCGTTACAGGGGGCTCTACTGAAGCTTTCTTT.

V is TRBV6-5 and J is TRBJ2-7; weak D call: TRBD1 (6 bases). The CDR3 spans 13 residues. V was clipped by 1 base and J by 5 bases, with 9 bases between them. Per the germline V gene, CDR1 is MNHEY and CDR2 is SVGAGI. The CDR3 bases are TGTGCCAGCAGTTACTTGGGACAAGACGAGCAGTACTTC. Translation: CASSYLGQDEQYF.

A note on this clone: Other DNA sequences within the sample encode an identical CDR3. The chain joins TRBV25-1 to TRBJ1-3; D gene ambiguous. Trimming removed 1 base at V and 0 bases at J, with 4 bases between. CDR3 length equals 14 residues. Germline-derived CDR1 and CDR2 are MGHDK and SYGVNS. In DNA form, the CDR3 reads TGTGCCAGCAGTGAATTGGGCTCTGGAAACACCATATATTTT. The encoded protein is CASSELGSGNTIYF. The variable domain in full, with the rest retrieved from reference TRBV25-1 and TRBJ1-3, is EADIYQTPRYLVIGTGKKITLECSQTMGHDKMYWYQQDPGMELHLIHYSYGVNSTEKGDLSSESTVSRIRTEHFPLTLESARPSHTSQYLCASSELGSGNTIYFGEGSWLTVV.

The chain is built from TRBV10-1 and TRBJ2-7; D gene uncertain. Germline values: CDR1 WNHNN, CDR2 SYGVQD (reference sequence). The CDR3 loop spans 15 amino acids. V was trimmed by 3 bases and J by 4 bases, leaving 16 bases between them. In nucleotides, the CDR3 is TGCGCCAGCAGTGATGGGATGGAGATAGGGTACGAGCAGTACTTC. Its translation: CASSDGMEIGYEQYF.

CDR3 amino acids: CASSFLGQGGEKLFF. The CDR3 region has the DNA TGTGCCAGCAGTTTTCTCGGACAGGGCGGCGAAAAACTGTTTTTT. The chain links TRBV28 to TRBJ1-4; 8 nucleotides line up with TRBD1. Germline values: CDR1 MDHEN, CDR2 SYDVKM. The V gene end was trimmed by 3 bases and the J gene end by 8 bases; junction bases not matched to a gene: 8. The CDR3 consists of 15 residues.

The genes are TRBV4-1 and TRBJ1-2; 7 bases agree with TRBD1. The CDR3 is 17 residues long. The junction had 8 bases not matched to a gene; V was cut back by 1 base and J by 0 bases. The germline V gene has CDR1 MGHRA and CDR2 YSYEKL. CDR3 region: CASSQVMQGTANYGYTF. Here the CDR3 DNA reads TGCGCCAGCAGCCAAGTTATGCAGGGGACAGCTAACTATGGCTACACCTTC.

V and J are TRBV18 and TRBJ2-2; tentative D call: TRBD2 (5 bases). V lost 1 base to trimming and J lost 2 bases, with 8 bases between them. Germline V gene sequence: CDR1 KGHSH, CDR2 LQKENI. The CDR3 runs to 15 residues. The CDR3 loop reads CASSPLSGNTGELFF. For the CDR3, the DNA is TGTGCCAGCTCACCACTCAGCGGCAACACCGGGGAGCTGTTTTTT.

The V gene is TRBV7-9, the J gene TRBJ2-2, with 9 bases fitting TRBD1. Trimming cost V 7 bases and J 3 bases; bases outside gene matches: 3. CDR3 size: 14 residues. CDR1 is SEHNR, CDR2 FQNEAQ, per germline (reference sequence). DNA for the CDR3: TGTGCCAGCAACTGGGACAGGGACACCGGGGAGCTGTTTTTT. Translated: CASNWDRDTGELFF.

The chain combines TRBV30 with TRBJ1-5; possible D gene TRBD1, 5 bases. Germline loops: CDR1 GTSNPN, CDR2 SVGIG (reference sequence). Trimming took off 0 bases at V and 5 bases at J, with 17 bases between the two ends. This CDR3 is built from 16 residues. Written as DNA, the CDR3 is TGTGCCTGGAGTGTAGGAAGGCAGGGAAAAGATCAGCCCCAGCATTTT. Translation gives CAWSVGRQGKDQPQHF.

This chain connects TRBV11-1 to TRBJ2-1, with a weak D call TRBD2 (6 bases). Germline V lookup: CDR1 SGHAT, CDR2 FQDESV (reference sequence). The CDR3 contains 17 residues. V lost 0 bases to trimming and J lost 4 bases, with 16 bases between them. The CDR3, as DNA: TGTGCCAGCAGCTTAGCGCAGAGCAGCGGGCTTTACAATGAGCAGTTCTTC. This sequence encodes CASSLAQSSGLYNEQFF.

This chain connects TRBV19 to TRBJ2-2; D is ambiguous. Per germline, CDR1 LNHDA and CDR2 SQIVND (reference sequence). Between the trimmed V and J ends, which lost 6 bases and 3 bases, there was a span of 11 bases. This CDR3 region has 14 residues. Here the CDR3 reads CASSLDRYTGELFF. DNA for the CDR3: TGTGCCAGTAGCCTGGACCGATACACCGGGGAGCTGTTTTTT.

This chain joins TRBV28 and TRBJ1-4, with 7 bases aligning to TRBD1. The ends lost 6 bases at V and 7 bases at J; junction bases unmatched: 14. CDR3 length: 16 residues. Germline lookup yields CDR1 MDHEN and CDR2 SYDVKM. The CDR3, as DNA: TGTGCCAGCAGACACCAAGACAGGGCCAAGGTTGAAAAACTGTTTTTT. Its protein is CASRHQDRAKVEKLFF.

The chain combines TRBV7-2 with TRBJ2-7, with 11 bases matching TRBD1. Germline CDR1 reads SGHTA; CDR2 reads FQGNSA. J gave up 5 bases and V 6 bases, and 6 bases lay outside the gene matches. The length of the CDR3 is 14 residues. CDR3 protein: CASRPRTGGHEQYF. The CDR3 DNA follows: TGTGCCAGCAGACCCCGGACAGGGGGCCACGAGCAGTACTTC.

The chain has TRBV9 and TRBJ2-7; 12 bases are a match to TRBD2. The CDR3 loop spans 14 amino acids. From germline, CDR1 is SGDLS and CDR2 YYNGEE. Unmatched junction bases numbered 7, after V lost 5 bases and J lost 7 bases. The CDR3 coding sequence is TGTGCCAGCAGTCAGACTAGCGGGAGTTATGAGCAGTACTTC. Amino acids: CASSQTSGSYEQYF.

This rearrangement joins TRBV6-5 to TRBJ1-1; D is unclear. The V gene's germline CDR1 is MNHEY and CDR2 SVGAGI. V gave up 6 bases and J gave up 1 base, with 12 bases separating them. CDR3 size: 14 residues. The CDR3 spells CASRPGWENTEAFF. The DNA of the CDR3 is TGTGCCAGCAGGCCGGGCTGGGAGAACACTGAAGCTTTCTTT.

The CDR3 sequence: CASSLAIDRGRPSYEQYF. The CDR3 DNA reads as TGTGCCAGCAGCTTAGCGATCGACAGGGGGCGCCCCTCCTACGAGCAGTACTTC. The J gene is TRBJ2-7, the V gene TRBV7-2; TRBD1 aligns across 10 bases. CDR3 length equals 18 residues. J was trimmed by 0 bases and V by 0 bases; bases with no gene match: 8. The V gene's germline CDR1 is SGHTA and CDR2 FQGNSA.

The table lists this clone with a count of one. The chain links TRBV5-1 to TRBJ2-7, with 7 positions matching TRBD2. Looked up from germline, CDR1 is SGHRS and CDR2 is YFSETQ. The CDR3 is made up of 15 amino acids. Trimming took 0 bases from V and 3 from J; bases not matched to a gene: 6. CDR3 sequence reads: CASSLEGTKFYEQYF. The CDR3 nucleotides read TGCGCCAGCAGCTTGGAAGGGACTAAGTTCTACGAGCAGTACTTC.

The chain joins TRBV6-6 to TRBJ2-1; D is uncertain. The CDR3 has 14 residues. Trimming pared 0 bases from V and 5 bases from J, leaving 8 bases between. In germline, CDR1 is MNHNY, CDR2 SVGAGI (reference sequence). The CDR3 region has the DNA TGTGCCAGCAGTTACTCTGGAGCGAACAATGAGCAGTTCTTC. Translation gives CASSYSGANNEQFF.

The rearrangement uses TRBV5-1 and TRBJ2-2; D unclear. V was clipped by 0 bases and J by 0 bases, with 9 bases between them. CDR1 is SGHRS and CDR2 is YFSETQ in the germline V gene. The CDR3 covers 16 residues. The CDR3 region is CASSLGQTTNTGELFF. The CDR3 DNA reads as TGCGCCAGCAGCTTGGGACAAACCACGAACACCGGGGAGCTGTTTTTT.